These 13 T cell receptor beta chains were sequenced from one sample in a study of T cells in Graves' hyperthyroidism and ophthalmopathy. The investigators amplified TCR beta CDR3 regions from RNA transcripts. An initial round of RT-PCR targeting the TCR CDR3 relied on the HTBI primer set. TCRdb analysed the multiplex PCR reads with MiXCR anew, one entry per CDR3 protein. The table lists about 340,000 distinct CDR3 sequences, 21% of them singletons. The specimen sequenced was blood. These TCRs come from a woman aged 50 to 60 with Graves' hyperthyroidism.

This clonotype was seen ten or more times. This rearrangement joins TRBV7-2 to TRBJ2-1; D gene unclear. V was clipped by 1 base and J by 0 bases, with 7 bases between them. CDR1 is SGHTA and CDR2 is FQGNSA in the germline V gene. CDR3 length: 15 amino acids. CDR3 residues: CASSLVSSSYNEQFF. The CDR3 nucleotides read TGTGCCAGCAGCTTAGTGAGTAGCTCCTACAATGAGCAGTTCTTC.

This clonotype appeared a few times. V and J are TRBV30 and TRBJ1-2; the D gene is possibly TRBD1 (5 bases). The germline V gene has CDR1 GTSNPN and CDR2 SVGIG (reference sequence). V lost 5 bases and J lost 6, with 22 bases in between. This CDR3 spans 15 amino acids. The CDR3, as DNA: TGTGCCTGGGATACCGGACGGGCCCGGGGGAATGGCTACACCTTC. Translation: CAWDTGRARGNGYTF.

This clonotype came up a few times. The genes are TRBV11-1 and TRBJ2-1; 11 positions match TRBD2. This CDR3 is 17 amino acids long. Germline CDR1 is SGHAT and CDR2 is FQDESV (reference sequence). V lost 5 bases, J lost 12 bases, and 18 bases stayed unmatched. The CDR3 sequence: CASSHLLGGSGRGGQFF. The CDR3 bases are TGTGCCAGCAGCCACCTACTCGGTGGTAGCGGGAGGGGGGGGCAGTTCTTC.

This clonotype has ten or more counts. The chain has TRBV27 and TRBJ2-3, with TRBD2 identical over 7 bases. The CDR3 is 14 amino acids. Germline trimming cut 5 bases from V and 5 bases from J; bases unmatched to any gene: 7. CDR1 and CDR2 from the germline V gene are MNHEY and SMNVEV (reference sequence). CDR3 in DNA: TGTGCCAGCAGTAGCTGGGGGGGAAGAGATACGCAGTATTTT. Translated, it gives CASSSWGGRDTQYF.

The rearrangement joins TRBV7-9 to TRBJ2-5, with a weak D call TRBD2 (6 bases). The CDR3 length is 15 residues. Germline V CDR1 and CDR2: SEHNR, FQNEAQ (reference sequence). V was clipped by 2 bases and J by 4 bases, with 14 bases between them. This chain's CDR3 is CASSLMEGVRETQYF. CDR3 DNA: TGTGCCAGCAGCTTAATGGAGGGCGTCCGAGAGACCCAGTACTTC.

The rearrangement uses TRBV29-1 and TRBJ1-2; D is unresolved. Trimming left V 6 bases short and J 0 bases short, with 14 bases between. Germline CDR1 and CDR2: SQVTM and ANQGSEA. The CDR3 is made up of 14 amino acids. The CDR3 DNA is TGCAGCGTCGACGCAGAGGAAGCTAACTATGGCTACACCTTC. This translates into CSVDAEEANYGYTF.

This clonotype was found many times. The rearrangement joins TRBV12-3 or TRBV12-4 to TRBJ1-5; TRBD1 aligns across 8 bases. The CDR3 runs to 16 residues. V shed 0 bases and J 3 bases; nucleotides not matched to a gene: 4. The CDR3 loop reads CASSLAGQGFNQPQHF. As DNA, the CDR3 is TGTGCCAGCAGTTTAGCAGGACAGGGATTCAATCAGCCCCAGCATTTT.

This clonotype was detected many times. The genes are TRBV9 and TRBJ2-7, with 9 nucleotides matching TRBD2. V gave up 3 bases and J gave up 0 bases; unmatched junction bases: 1. This CDR3 spans 14 amino acids. Germline V gives CDR1 SGDLS, CDR2 YYNGEE. CDR3 region: CASSEGLASYEQYF. DNA for the CDR3: TGTGCCAGCAGCGAGGGACTAGCCTCCTACGAGCAGTACTTC.

V and J are TRBV5-1 and TRBJ2-1; 11 bases align to TRBD2. This CDR3 is 18 amino acids long. Per germline, CDR1 SGHRS and CDR2 YFSETQ. V was pared by 3 bases and J by 4 bases, with 12 bases of the junction left unmatched. The CDR3, as DNA: TGCGCCAGCAGCTCGGGGACTAGCGGCAGCATGGGGTACAATGAGCAGTTCTTC. Translated: CASSSGTSGSMGYNEQFF.

This chain joins TRBV25-1 and TRBJ1-5, with a tentative D call TRBD1 (6 bases). The V end lost 10 bases, the J end lost 2 bases, and 12 bases lay between the germline ends. Germline CDR1 reads MGHDK; CDR2 reads SYGVNS. The CDR3 contains 13 residues. The CDR3 is CAKTGWGNQPQHF. DNA of the CDR3: TGTGCCAAAACAGGGTGGGGCAATCAGCCCCAGCATTTT.

This clonotype was recorded many times. The CDR3 nucleotides are TGTGCCAGCAGCCCCAATGGGAGGGTAGGGACCCAGTACTTC. Translating gives CASSPNGRVGTQYF. This chain uses TRBV13 with TRBJ2-5; 7 bases are shared with TRBD2. Unmatched junction bases numbered 10, after V lost 5 bases and J lost 7 bases. CDR1 is PRHDT and CDR2 is FYEKMQ in the germline V gene (reference sequence). This CDR3 has 14 amino acids.

The chain combines TRBV12-3 or TRBV12-4 with TRBJ2-5; 7 bases agree with TRBD1. CDR3 length equals 12 residues. V dropped 6 bases and J dropped 9; count of bases not matched to a gene: 7. As DNA, the CDR3 is TGTGCCAGCAGGGAACCAGGGACAGCCCAGTACTTC. Its translation is CASREPGTAQYF.

About this clonotype itself: A junction end diverges from the germline sequence, so it may reflect a read error. CDR3 in DNA: TGTGCCAGCAGCGGGGGGGGCCTAACGAACACTGGGGAGCTGTTTTTT. Translating gives CASSGGGLTNTGELFF. The chain combines TRBV5-6 with TRBJ2-2, with D tentatively TRBD2 (7 bases). Germline V lookup: CDR1 SGHDT, CDR2 YYEEEE. CDR3 size: 16 residues.